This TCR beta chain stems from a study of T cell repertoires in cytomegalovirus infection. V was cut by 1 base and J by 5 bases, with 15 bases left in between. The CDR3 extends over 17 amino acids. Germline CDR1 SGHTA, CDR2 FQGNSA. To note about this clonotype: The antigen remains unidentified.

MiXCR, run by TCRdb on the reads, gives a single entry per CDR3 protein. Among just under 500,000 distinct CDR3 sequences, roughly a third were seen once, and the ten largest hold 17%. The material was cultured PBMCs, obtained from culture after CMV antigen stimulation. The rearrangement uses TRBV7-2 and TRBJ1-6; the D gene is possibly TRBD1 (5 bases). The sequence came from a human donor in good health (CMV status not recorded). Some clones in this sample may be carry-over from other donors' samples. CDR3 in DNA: TGTGCCAGCAGCTTAGTGGACCCGGGGGTGAATAATTCACCCCTCCACTTT. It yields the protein CASSLVDPGVNNSPLHF.